This entry lists 21 T cell receptor delta chains sequenced from one sample in a study of human gamma delta and Vdelta1 T cells. These receptors have no identified antigens. TCRdb reanalysed the PCR reads with CATT. The table lists thousands of delta-chain clones, almost 40% of them singletons, with about 6.2% in the top ten. The source material was Vdelta1 gamma-delta T cells from blood grown in culture (DOT cells). These receptors were collected from a human donor in good health.

This clone was counted between two and nine times. The genes are TRDV1 and TRDJ1; 9 positions agree with TRDD2. CDR1 and CDR2 from the germline V gene are TSWWSYY and QGS. CDR3 size: 17 residues. The V gene end was trimmed by 3 bases and the J gene end by 0 bases; junction bases not matched to a gene: 8. The CDR3 loop is CALGDRPFLRHTDKLIF. The CDR3 DNA follows: TGTGCTCTTGGGGACCGACCCTTCCTACGACACACCGATAAACTCATCTTT.

V usage is TRAV29/DV5 and J usage is TRDJ1; D call uncertain. The length of the CDR3 is 22 residues. Germline CDR1 and CDR2: NSMFDY and ISSIKDK. Trimming shortened V by 0 bases and J by 1 base, and 34 bases separated the two germline ends. The CDR3: CAASVRPLGFPSSSLRTDKLIF. CDR3 nucleotides: TGTGCAGCAAGCGTTAGACCCCTTGGGTTTCCCTCCTCATCTCTCCGCACCGATAAACTCATCTTT.

This clone was seen only a few times. The rearrangement links TRDV1 to TRDJ1; 10 bases agree with TRDD3. The CDR3 totals 20 residues. Germline V lookup: CDR1 TSWWSYY, CDR2 QGS. V gave up 0 bases and J gave up 1 base; unmatched junction bases: 14. The CDR3 sequence: CALGELGDGVGDTRTDKLIF. As DNA, the CDR3 is TGTGCTCTTGGGGAACTTGGGGATGGGGTGGGGGATACTCGCACCGATAAACTCATCTTT.

The V and J genes are TRDV1 and TRDJ1; 13 bases match TRDD3. The CDR3 contains 17 residues. Germline CDR1 is TSWWSYY and CDR2 is QGS. After removal of 3 bases from V and 2 bases from J, the junction contained 6 bases not matched to a gene. The CDR3 region is CALGEPTGGYETDKLIF. The CDR3 DNA sequence: TGTGCTCTTGGGGAGCCAACTGGGGGATACGAAACCGATAAACTCATCTTT.

The gene calls are TRDV1 and TRDJ1, with 12 bases identical to TRDD3. From germline, CDR1 is TSWWSYY and CDR2 QGS. Trimming removed 2 bases from V and 3 bases from J; junction bases left unmatched: 25. The CDR3 consists of 23 residues. The CDR3 protein is CALGEMDPYGQVLGDTVADKLIF. The CDR3 nucleotides read TGTGCTCTTGGGGAAATGGACCCCTACGGACAAGTACTGGGGGATACAGTAGCCGATAAACTCATCTTT.

The V gene is TRDV1, the J gene TRDJ1; D is perhaps TRDD2 or TRDD3 (6 bases each). The V end lost 0 bases, the J end lost 0 bases, and 29 bases lay between the germline ends. Looked up from germline, CDR1 is TSWWSYY and CDR2 is QGS. CDR3 length: 22 amino acids. The CDR3 DNA reads TGTGCTCTTGGGGAACTTGATTTCCTATTTGCGGATACCCGATGGTACACCGATAAACTCATCTTT. As protein: CALGELDFLFADTRWYTDKLIF.

Note on this clone: Distinct nucleotide sequences in the sample also encode this CDR3. The J gene is TRDJ3, the V gene TRDV1; D gene unclear. Germline CDR1 reads TSWWSYY; CDR2 reads QGS. V lost 0 bases and J lost 3, with 15 bases in between. This CDR3 contains 19 residues. The CDR3 DNA sequence: TGTGCTCTTGGGGAACTGCGGTACGGTCTCCACTGGGACACCCGACAGATGTTTTTC. This codes for CALGELRYGLHWDTRQMFF.

This sequence joins TRDV1 and TRDJ1; D is unresolved. Trimming pared 0 bases from V and 4 bases from J, leaving 27 bases between. The germline V gene has CDR1 TSWWSYY and CDR2 QGS. CDR3 length: 20 amino acids. The CDR3 is CALGELGIGSPVPHSDKLIF. The CDR3 coding sequence is TGTGCTCTTGGGGAACTAGGAATCGGATCCCCTGTCCCCCACAGCGATAAACTCATCTTT.

This clone was seen only a few times. The chain employs TRDV1 and TRDJ1; TRDD3 matches at 12 bases. V was pared by 0 bases and J by 0 bases, with 38 bases of the junction left unmatched. This CDR3 has 29 amino acids. Per germline, CDR1 TSWWSYY and CDR2 QGS. CDR3 sequence (DNA): TGTGCTCTTGGGGAACTAGATGACCCCTTCCTCCACGCCATTACTGGGGGATACCCGGGGAAACACCACACCGATAAACTCATCTTT. Translated: CALGELDDPFLHAITGGYPGKHHTDKLIF.

The chain recombines TRDV1 with TRDJ1, with TRDD2 matching 8 bases. CDR3 length: 24 residues. The V segment lost 2 bases and the J segment 5 bases; nucleotides outside the gene matches: 34. Per the germline V gene, CDR1 is TSWWSYY and CDR2 is QGS. CDR3 in DNA: TGTGCTCTTGGGGAATCCCTTCTTTCTGACTTCCTACCCCTTTGGGGGTCCCGCGCAGATAAACTCATCTTT. This gives the protein CALGESLLSDFLPLWGSRADKLIF.

The V and J genes are TRDV1 and TRDJ1; D remains unclear. The CDR3 is made up of 19 amino acids. The germline V and J ends were trimmed by 0 bases and 0 bases, with 20 bases remaining between them. Per germline, CDR1 TSWWSYY and CDR2 QGS. This chain's CDR3 is CALGELAWPQGPYTDKLIF. Written as DNA, the CDR3 is TGTGCTCTTGGGGAACTAGCGTGGCCCCAAGGGCCCTACACCGATAAACTCATCTTT.

V and J are TRDV1 and TRDJ1; possibly TRDD2 or TRDD3 for D (6 bases each). V was cut by 3 bases and J by 0 bases, with 17 bases left in between. The germline V gene encodes CDR1 TSWWSYY and CDR2 QGS. The CDR3 loop spans 17 amino acids. Written as DNA, the CDR3 is TGTGCTCTTGGGGATCACCCTTCCCTGGGGTACACCGATAAACTCATCTTT. The encoded protein is CALGDHPSLGYTDKLIF.

This rearrangement joins TRDV1 to TRDJ1, with TRDD3 matching 9 bases. The CDR3 has 24 amino acids. After removal of 0 bases from V and 0 bases from J, the junction contained 26 bases not matched to a gene. Germline-derived CDR1 and CDR2 are TSWWSYY and QGS. The CDR3 protein is CALGELKPTGNVVLGDEYTDKLIF. CDR3 DNA: TGTGCTCTTGGGGAACTCAAGCCTACGGGGAATGTAGTACTGGGGGACGAGTACACCGATAAACTCATCTTT.

The genes are TRDV1 and TRDJ1, with TRDD3 matching 9 bases. From germline, CDR1 is TSWWSYY and CDR2 QGS. After removal of 1 base from V and 3 bases from J, the junction contained 24 bases not matched to a gene. The CDR3 has 22 amino acids. This chain's CDR3 is CALGEPRGLMVEFLGDSDKLIF. In nucleotides, the CDR3 is TGTGCTCTTGGGGAACCTAGGGGCCTAATGGTCGAGTTCCTGGGGGATTCCGATAAACTCATCTTT.

This clone is judged medium-sized (0.01 to 0.1%). Different DNA sequences within this sample yield the same CDR3. The V gene is TRDV1, the J gene TRDJ1; 10 bases are shared with TRDD3. This CDR3 is built from 18 residues. Germline V lookup: CDR1 TSWWSYY, CDR2 QGS. Trimming cost V 4 bases and J 2 bases; bases outside gene matches: 13. DNA for the CDR3: TGTGCTCTTGGGGGGGTACTCTATCGACTGGGGGATACCGATAAACTCATCTTT. It encodes CALGGVLYRLGDTDKLIF.

The rearrangement uses TRDV1 and TRDJ1, with a possible D match to TRDD2 (6 bases). Germline CDR1 is TSWWSYY and CDR2 is QGS. This CDR3 spans 18 amino acids. Trimming removed 4 bases from V and 3 bases from J, with 24 bases in between. The CDR3 is CALGAHFLSLREADKLIF. The CDR3 coding sequence is TGTGCTCTTGGGGCCCACTTCCTGAGCTTGAGAGAGGCCGATAAACTCATCTTT.

The chain is built from TRDV1 and TRDJ1; either TRDD2 or TRDD3 may supply D (5 bases each). The CDR3 totals 18 residues. Trimming took off 5 bases at V and 2 bases at J, with 24 bases between the two ends. Germline V gives CDR1 TSWWSYY, CDR2 QGS. The CDR3 sequence: CALGPNWPTPSFTDKLIF. The CDR3 DNA sequence: TGTGCTCTTGGGCCCAACTGGCCTACTCCGAGTTTTACCGATAAACTCATCTTT.

V usage is TRDV1 and J usage is TRDJ1; 9 bases match TRDD3. CDR1 and CDR2 from the germline V gene are TSWWSYY and QGS. V shed 4 bases, J shed 5 bases, and the junction held 8 bases outside the gene matches. The CDR3 consists of 15 residues. CDR3 sequence (DNA): TGTGCTCTTGGGGGTACTGGGGGACAAAGTGATAAACTCATCTTT. This gives the protein CALGGTGGQSDKLIF.

The chain is built from TRDV1 and TRDJ1; the D call may be TRDD2 or TRDD3 (6 bases each). There are 24 residues in the CDR3. The germline V gene has CDR1 TSWWSYY and CDR2 QGS. Trimming stripped 5 bases from V and 0 bases from J, with 40 bases between. CDR3 sequence: CALGNSPAPSPSFLVWGYTDKLIF. CDR3 bases: TGTGCTCTTGGGAATAGCCCTGCTCCCAGCCCTAGTTTCCTAGTTTGGGGGTACACCGATAAACTCATCTTT.

Details on this clone: A read error is likely here: a far larger clone is one base away. The chain joins TRDV1 to TRDJ1; TRDD3 aligns across 13 bases. Germline-derived CDR1 and CDR2 are TSWWSYY and QGS. The CDR3 is 23 amino acids. Trimming took 3 bases from V and 3 from J; bases not matched to a gene: 25. The CDR3 loop reads CALGDTSYLRRLGDTRLSDKLIF. CDR3 nucleotides: TGTGCTCTTGGGGACACCTCCTACCTACGTCGACTGGGGGATACGCGTTTATCCGATAAACTCATCTTT.

On this clone: This sequence may be a read error, since a much larger clone differs from it by one base. This chain uses TRDV1 with TRDJ1; TRDD3 agrees at 11 bases. There are 24 residues in the CDR3. Losses at the gene ends were 0 bases for V and 1 base for J; bases not matched to a gene: 25. Germline CDR1 reads TSWWSYY; CDR2 reads QGS. The CDR3 bases are TGTGCTCTTGGGGAACTTTCCTTCCTAACCTCTCTACTGGGGGATATGCGTCTCACCGATAAACTCATCTTT. Translated: CALGELSFLTSLLGDMRLTDKLIF.